This section outlines one TCR beta chain sequence together with its context. Its target is not known. This entry comes from a study of response to subunit inactivated influenza vaccine. Study findings and constraints: Each seasonal influenza vaccination recruits few new T cells, the authors suggested.

TCRdb recomputed calls from the RT-PCR reads with MiXCR, one row per CDR3 protein. This table has roughly 460,000 distinct CDR3 sequences, about 10% appearing once. The germline V gene has CDR1 SEHNR and CDR2 FQNEAQ (reference sequence). The CDR3 sequence is 15 residues long. The V gene lost 3 bases and the J gene lost 8 bases, with 20 bases spanning the gap. This material consisted of PBMCs from blood, taken around seven weeks after vaccination. V and J are TRBV7-9 and TRBJ2-7; a weak D match, TRBD1 (5 bases). This clonotype was sampled from a man in his fifties who received an inactivated influenza vaccine. CDR3 DNA: TGTGCCAGCAGCTTGGACACAGGTCCACGGGTGAAGCAGTACTTC. Translating it yields CASSLDTGPRVKQYF.